The TCR beta chain under discussion was sequenced for a study of STAT5B mutations in CD4+ large granular lymphocyte leukemia. Study-wide background: Among healthy donors, a particular HLA allele went with more CDR3 'QG' motifs.

Overall study findings and caveats: No patients shared main leukemic clonotypes, though roughly 23% appeared at low frequency elsewhere. 8/27 top patient clones versus 2/35 control clones were TRBV06-family.

This CDR3 has 14 residues. Trimming took off 1 base at V and 1 base at J, with 6 bases between the two ends. CDR1 is SSHAT, CDR2 FNYEAQ, per germline (reference sequence). Controls came from buffy coats of healthy blood donors. In regard to this clone: Its specificity is unknown.

Generated by immunoSEQ multiplex PCR, the TCRdb table keeps only in-frame clones and is missing some. The table has roughly 40,000 clones, 65% to 85% seen once. The sequenced sample consisted of CD4+ T cells from blood buffy coats. The sequence derives from a human donor in good health. The chain carries TRBV7-7 and TRBJ2-3; either TRBD1 or TRBD2 may fit D (5 bases each). The CDR3 region has the DNA TGTGCCAGCAGCTTAGTGGGGGGCACAGATACGCAGTATTTT. Residues: CASSLVGGTDTQYF.